The 9 T cell receptor beta chains below all came from one sample that was sequenced in a study of T cell responses to AZD1222 COVID-19 vaccine (dated by TCRdb to the early 2020s). The time point label of this sample denotes: baseline before first vaccination. The library came from the immunoSEQ multiplex PCR assay. The clones in this table, taken by TCRdb from immuneACCESS, are in-frame only. Not every clone is retained; where verified, under half of the shortfall comes from an unresolved V gene, and the cause of the rest is unknown. The sample has some 150,000 clones on record, around 90% of them singletons. The leading ten clones occupy under 5.5% of the sample. The starting material was peripheral blood, obtained on day 0 of AZD1222 vaccination. The source is an adult in good health.

The chain links TRBV28 to TRBJ1-5, with TRBD1 matching over 8 bases. This CDR3 spans 14 amino acids. Germline V gene data show CDR1 as MDHEN and CDR2 as SYDVKM. V trimming: 3 bases; J trimming: 4 bases; junction bases outside the gene matches: 2. CDR3 bases: TGTGCCAGCAGTTTTTGGACAGGGAATCAGCCCCAGCATTTT. Protein product: CASSFWTGNQPQHF. Full variable domain (missing parts from reference TRBV28 and TRBJ1-5): DVKVTQSSRYLVKRTGEKVFLECVQDMDHENMFWYRQDPGLGLRLIYFSYDVKMKEKGDIPEGYSVSREKKERFSLILESASTNQTSMYLCASSFWTGNQPQHFGDGTRLSIL.

The chain joins TRBV7-3 to TRBJ2-1; 8 nucleotides agree with TRBD2. This CDR3 spans 15 amino acids. Germline CDR1 SGHTA, CDR2 FQGTGA. The V gene end was trimmed by 0 bases and the J gene end by 6 bases; junction bases not matched to a gene: 4. The CDR3 DNA sequence: TGTGCCAGCAGCTTAACCGGGACTAGTCGCAATGAGCAGTTCTTC. Residues: CASSLTGTSRNEQFF.

The chain employs TRBV6-4 and TRBJ2-2; 8 bases are a match to TRBD2. In germline, CDR1 is MRHNA, CDR2 SNTAGT. This CDR3 is built from 17 residues. V shed 0 bases, J shed 1 base, and the junction held 4 bases outside the gene matches. The DNA for the CDR3 is TGTGCCAGCAGTGACTCGATTCTAGCGGGGAACACCGGGGAGCTGTTTTTT. It specifies CASSDSILAGNTGELFF.

The chain combines TRBV9 with TRBJ2-2; D gene ambiguous. CDR3 size: 14 residues. V was cut by 6 bases and J by 1 base, with 10 bases left in between. CDR1 is SGDLS and CDR2 is YYNGEE in the germline V gene. The CDR3 here is CASTPVQNTGELFF. For the CDR3, the DNA is TGTGCCAGCACCCCAGTACAGAACACCGGGGAGCTGTTTTTT.

This clone was picked up one time. The chain couples TRBV28 to TRBJ2-7; perhaps TRBD2 as D (6 bases). The V gene lost 5 bases and the J gene lost 6 bases, with 14 bases spanning the gap. The CDR3 covers 13 residues. The germline gives CDR1 MDHEN, CDR2 SYDVKM. CDR3 bases: TGTGCCAGCAGTCCTGGACGGGGGTCCGAGCAGTACTTC. It is translated as CASSPGRGSEQYF.

The rearrangement joins TRBV15 to TRBJ2-1, with a possible D match to TRBD2 (6 bases). The CDR3 spans 15 residues. CDR1 LNHNV and CDR2 YYDKDF come from the germline V gene (reference sequence). The V end was cut by 3 bases, the J end by 7 bases, with 16 bases between. CDR3 coding DNA: TGTGCCACCAGCAGTGGACTACACGGACGTAATGAGCAGTTCTTC. Its translation is CATSSGLHGRNEQFF.

V and J are TRBV7-2 and TRBJ2-1, with 11 bases aligning to TRBD2. Germline assignment: CDR1 SGHTA and CDR2 FQGNSA. V dropped 5 bases and J dropped 7; count of bases not matched to a gene: 10. The CDR3 sequence is 16 residues long. The CDR3 sequence: CASSPGFVAGGNEQFF. As DNA, the CDR3 is TGTGCCAGCAGCCCGGGATTCGTAGCGGGAGGGAATGAGCAGTTCTTC.

V and J are TRBV27 and TRBJ1-2; 9 positions match TRBD1. J gave up 4 bases and V 6 bases, and 3 bases lay outside the gene matches. The CDR3 has 13 residues. Germline V gene sequence: CDR1 MNHEY, CDR2 SMNVEV (reference sequence). CDR3 bases: TGTGCCAGCAGCTCGGGACAGGGCTATGGCTACACCTTC. As protein: CASSSGQGYGYTF.

The chain recombines TRBV4-3 with TRBJ1-2; 9 nucleotides line up with TRBD1. The germline gives CDR1 LGHNA, CDR2 YSLEER. The V and J ends lost 0 bases and 7 bases, in that order; junction bases with no gene match: 12. This CDR3 has 17 residues. CDR3 nucleotides: TGCGCCAGCAGCCAAGATAAATATACAGGGGGCGAGTCTGGCTACACCTTC. It codes for CASSQDKYTGGESGYTF.